In its sample, the clone carrying this T cell receptor (beta chain) was seen many times. The antigen remains undetermined. The sample originates from a study of molecular identifiers for immune sequencing clone quantification. Based on a CD8+CD4-CCR7+CD45RA+ profile, naive CD8 T cells were sorted. V was shortened by 5 bases and J by 0 bases, with 11 bases between the two germline ends. The CDR3 length is 15 residues. Germline-derived CDR1 and CDR2 are MDHEN and SYDVKM. Whole-study findings and limits: Because of identical TCR molecules sharing a barcode, sizes of highly expanded clones could be underestimated. Among about a million naive cells, spiked Jurkat TCR RNA from a single cell was reportedly detectable. Clonotypes surpassing 20 RNA copies contained over 98% of effector molecules, versus under 1% in naive cells.

From the PCR reads, TCRdb called clonotypes with MiXCR, one entry per CDR3 protein. This sample has about 640,000 distinct CDR3 sequences, with around 20% found just once. The chain joins TRBV28 to TRBJ2-1; D tentatively fits TRBD1 or TRBD2 (5 bases each). The source material was naive CD8+ T cells from blood, with Jurkat cell RNA spiked in. Indicated subset: FACS-sorted CD8+CD4-CCR7+CD45RA+ naive T cells. This clonotype was sampled from a human donor in good health. Some libraries in this study had Jurkat cell RNA spiked in. CDR3 residues: CASSRDVSSYNEQFF. CDR3 DNA sequence: TGTGCCAGCAGTCGGGACGTGAGCTCCTACAATGAGCAGTTCTTC.